The 17 T cell receptor beta chains below were found in one sample sequenced in a study of patients and donors after allogeneic stem cell transplantation. Via MiXCR, TCRdb re-called the RT-PCR reads, giving one row per CDR3 protein. Of 900,000 to 1,000,000 distinct CDR3 sequences in the sample, roughly 18% were seen once. The specimen sequenced was blood, either unsorted or a sorted T cell fraction (not recorded which). The source of these receptors is a human donor who was either an allogeneic HSCT recipient or a stem cell or donor lymphocyte infusion donor (not recorded which). It is not recorded whose cells these are; they may come from a transplant donor.

V gene TRBV7-2 combines with J gene TRBJ1-2; no definite D call. Trimming shortened V by 1 base and J by 3 bases, and 12 bases separated the two germline ends. Germline values: CDR1 SGHTA, CDR2 FQGNSA. The CDR3 is 15 residues long. The CDR3: CASSLEKRAYYGYTF. The CDR3 DNA follows: TGTGCCAGCAGCTTAGAGAAGAGGGCCTACTATGGCTACACCTTC.

This clonotype was seen only a few times. J is TRBJ2-1 and V is TRBV2; a weak D match, TRBD1 (5 bases). The CDR3 runs to 12 residues. CDR1 is SNHLY and CDR2 is FYNNEI in the germline V gene. Between the trimmed V and J ends, which lost 11 bases and 8 bases, there was a span of 16 bases. The CDR3 here is CASWGRVHEQFF. In DNA, the CDR3 is TGTGCCTCCTGGGGCAGGGTCCATGAGCAGTTCTTC.

This clonotype appeared a few times. The rearrangement uses TRBV29-1 and TRBJ2-1; no definite D call. The CDR3 consists of 12 residues. Looked up from germline, CDR1 is SQVTM and CDR2 is ANQGSEA. With 3 bases removed from V and 6 bases from J, the gap between germline ends came to 9 bases. Here the CDR3 DNA reads TGCAGCGTTGAGCTGGGTGTCAATGAGCAGTTCTTC. It specifies CSVELGVNEQFF.

The V gene is TRBV7-2, the J gene TRBJ2-5; 7 bases match TRBD1. V shed 4 bases, J shed 7 bases, and the junction held 6 bases outside the gene matches. The CDR3 sequence is 13 residues long. Germline V gene lookup returns CDR1 SGHTA and CDR2 FQGNSA. For the CDR3, the DNA is TGTGCCAGCAGCTACGACAGGGCGGGGACCCAGTACTTC. Translation gives CASSYDRAGTQYF. Combining the CDR3 with reference TRBV7-2 and TRBJ2-5 gives the whole variable domain GAGVSQSPSNKVTEKGKDVELRCDPISGHTALYWYRQSLGQGLEFLIYFQGNSAPDKSGLPSDRFSAERTGGSVSTLTIQRTQQEDSAVYLCASSYDRAGTQYFGPGTRLLVL.

The chain recombines TRBV18 with TRBJ1-3; TRBD1 matches at 8 bases. This CDR3 has 17 residues. The germline V gene has CDR1 KGHSH and CDR2 LQKENI. Trimming at V came to 1 base and at J to 2 bases, leaving 7 bases not matched to a gene. CDR3 DNA sequence: TGTGCCAGCTCACCACGGGGGACAGGAAGAACTGGAAACACCATATATTTT. Its protein is CASSPRGTGRTGNTIYF. Combining the CDR3 with reference TRBV18 and TRBJ1-3 gives the whole variable domain NAGVMQNPRHLVRRRGQEARLRCSPMKGHSHVYWYRQLPEEGLKFMVYLQKENIIDESGMPKERFSAEFPKEGPSILRIQQVVRGDSAAYFCASSPRGTGRTGNTIYFGEGSWLTVV.

This clonotype was observed a handful of times. The rearrangement links TRBV18 to TRBJ2-7, with 7 nucleotides matching TRBD2. The CDR3 runs to 15 residues. Germline CDR1 KGHSH, CDR2 LQKENI. Germline trimming cut 2 bases from V and 1 base from J; bases unmatched to any gene: 5. CDR3 sequence reads: CASSPSSGPSYEQYF. DNA for the CDR3: TGTGCCAGCTCACCATCTAGCGGTCCTTCCTACGAGCAGTACTTC.

DNA for the CDR3: TGTGCCAGCAGCTCCTCCAGTTGGGGCGGAACAGATACGCAGTATTTT. Its translation is CASSSSSWGGTDTQYF. This sequence joins TRBV7-3 and TRBJ2-3; possible D gene TRBD1, 5 bases. Between the trimmed V and J ends, which lost 4 bases and 3 bases, there was a span of 17 bases. Germline V lookup: CDR1 SGHTA, CDR2 FQGTGA. The CDR3 consists of 16 residues.

The chain couples TRBV5-1 to TRBJ1-2; maybe TRBD1 (6 bases). The CDR3 loop spans 15 amino acids. V lost 2 bases and J lost 6, with 17 bases in between. Germline V gene data show CDR1 as SGHRS and CDR2 as YFSETQ. CDR3 sequence: CASSLTSDRYDGYTF. In nucleotides, the CDR3 is TGCGCCAGCAGCTTAACGTCCGACAGGTACGATGGCTACACCTTC.

This clonotype was detected only a few times. The V gene is TRBV20-1, the J gene TRBJ2-7, with 8 bases identical to TRBD2. The V and J ends lost 6 bases and 4 bases, in that order; junction bases with no gene match: 11. The germline CDR1 and CDR2 sequences are DFQATT and SNEGSKA (reference sequence). The CDR3 extends over 14 amino acids. CDR3 nucleotide sequence: TGCAGTGCCAATTCATACGGGGGGGGATACGAGCAGTACTTC. This codes for CSANSYGGGYEQYF.

This clonotype has just a few counts. The junction differs from germline at one of its ends, possibly a read error. The rearrangement uses TRBV11-2 and TRBJ2-3, with 16 bases lining up with TRBD2. Germline CDR1 and CDR2: SGHAT and FQNNGV. This CDR3 contains 18 residues. CDR3 nucleotides: TGTGCCAGCAGTTTAGAGGGACTAGCGGGGGGGAACACAGATACGCAGTATTTT. Translated: CASSLEGLAGGNTDTQYF.

This clonotype turned up a few times. The V and J genes are TRBV7-9 and TRBJ2-7; perhaps TRBD1 as D (7 bases). Germline CDR1 SEHNR, CDR2 FQNEAQ (reference sequence). Trimming pared 4 bases from V and 4 bases from J, leaving 20 bases between. There are 16 residues in the CDR3. This CDR3 reads CASSSTAGGRVYEQYF. DNA for the CDR3: TGTGCCAGCAGCTCGACAGCAGGGGGGAGAGTATACGAGCAGTACTTC.

The chain recombines TRBV10-3 with TRBJ1-6; D not resolved. This CDR3 has 16 residues. Germline V gives CDR1 ENHRY, CDR2 SYGVKD. V was trimmed by 2 bases and J by 1 base, leaving 9 bases between them. CDR3 nucleotides: TGTGCCATCAGTGAGGACACAGAGTCCTATAATTCACCCCTCCACTTT. It encodes CAISEDTESYNSPLHF.

The chain uses TRBV20-1 and TRBJ2-3; 7 nucleotides align to TRBD2. CDR1 is DFQATT and CDR2 is SNEGSKA in the germline V gene (reference sequence). The J segment lost 2 bases and the V segment lost 3 bases, leaving 8 bases of the junction unmatched. CDR3 length: 15 residues. Here the CDR3 reads CSASLGGGSTDTQYF. The DNA for the CDR3 is TGCAGTGCTAGTCTGGGGGGAGGGTCCACAGATACGCAGTATTTT.

CDR3 residues: CASRPGQVYVGYTF. In nucleotides, the CDR3 is TGTGCCAGCAGACCCGGACAGGTCTATGTGGGCTACACCTTC. The chain links TRBV27 to TRBJ1-2, with 7 nucleotides matching TRBD1. The J segment lost 8 bases and the V segment lost 6 bases, leaving 12 bases of the junction unmatched. In germline, CDR1 is MNHEY, CDR2 SMNVEV (reference sequence). This CDR3 has 14 residues.

This clonotype appeared a few times. The chain joins TRBV19 to TRBJ2-7; D is possibly TRBD1 or TRBD2 (6 bases each). Germline lookup yields CDR1 LNHDA and CDR2 SQIVND (reference sequence). CDR3 length: 15 residues. Trimming took 6 bases from V and 0 from J, leaving 15 bases between them. DNA of the CDR3: TGTGCCAGTAGACCCGGAGGGACATCCTCCTACGAGCAGTACTTC. This codes for CASRPGGTSSYEQYF.

J is TRBJ1-1 and V is TRBV2; a weak D match, TRBD1 (6 bases). The V gene's germline CDR1 is SNHLY and CDR2 FYNNEI. The CDR3 loop spans 13 amino acids. V lost 2 bases and J lost 4, with 8 bases in between. The CDR3 is CASSETGPTEAFF. The CDR3 DNA reads TGTGCCAGCAGTGAAACAGGGCCCACTGAAGCTTTCTTT.

Only a few counts were recorded for this clonotype. The chain carries TRBV3-1 and TRBJ2-5, with D unclear. V was pared by 1 base and J by 7 bases, with 13 bases between. This CDR3 contains 14 residues. CDR1 and CDR2 (germline): LGHDT, YNNKEL (reference sequence). CDR3 loop: CASSQVESSGTQYF. CDR3 DNA sequence: TGTGCCAGCAGCCAAGTGGAGTCGTCGGGGACCCAGTACTTC.